These T cell receptor beta chains were read from a single sample in a study of shared clonotypes between healthy human individuals. Measured with immunoSEQ multiplex PCR; TCRdb has only the in-frame clones, and not every one. The sample includes more than 500,000 clones, around 95% of them seen just once. The sample consisted of naive CD4+ T cells sorted from blood. The receptors shown here come from a woman in her 30s in good health. Both conserved end residues are part of each CDR3. Fields, in order: J gene, D gene, V gene, clone size, CDR3 DNA, CDR3 protein. The D gene is left open where the match is weak. Clone size is not always given. Where it is, it says once, few, many or a class for expanded clones.

>TRBJ2-3|TRBD2|TRBV4-1|-
TGCGCCAGCAGCCGGACTAGCGGATCCTCAAGCACAGATACGCAGTATTTT
CASSRTSGSSSTDTQYF
>TRBJ1-3|TRBD1|TRBV18|-
TGTGCCAGCTCACCCTCGACAGGGGCTGGAAACACCATATATTTT
CASSPSTGAGNTIYF
>TRBJ2-7|TRBD2|TRBV30|-
TGTGCCTGGAGGACTAGCGGGAGCTACGAGCAGTACTTC
CAWRTSGSYEQYF
>TRBJ2-1|TRBD1|TRBV19|-
TGTGCCAGTAGGACAGGGGAGAGCTCCTACAATGAGCAGTTCTTC
CASRTGESSYNEQFF
>TRBJ2-7|-|TRBV25-1|-
TGTGCCAGCAGTGAATCGGGAAGGGGATCTTTCTACGAGCAGTACTTC
CASSESGRGSFYEQYF
>TRBJ1-4|-|TRBV19|-
TGTGCCAGTAGTATATTCAGAAATGAAAAACTGTTTTTT
CASSIFRNEKLFF
>TRBJ2-1|-|TRBV7-9|-
TGTGCCAGCAGCTCCCTACAAAGCTCCTACAATGAGCAGTTCTTC
CASSSLQSSYNEQFF
>TRBJ2-7|TRBD2|TRBV28|-
TGTGCCAGCGGCCCCATTCGTACTAGCGGGAGGTGGTACGAGCAGTACTTC
CASGPIRTSGRWYEQYF
>TRBJ2-7|-|TRBV28|-
TGTGCCAGCAGCCCATCACAGGGTTGGTACGAGCAGTACTTC
CASSPSQGWYEQYF
>TRBJ1-1|-|TRBV18|-
TGTGCCAGCTCTGGGGACAAAAACACTGAAGCTTTCTTT
CASSGDKNTEAFF
>TRBJ2-7|TRBD1|TRBV19|few
TGTGCCAGTAGTATCCACAGGGGCCACGAGCAGTACTTC
CASSIHRGHEQYF
>TRBJ2-7|TRBD1|TRBV5-5|-
TGTGCCAGCAGCCTTGGACAGGCGGCCTACGAGCAGTACTTC
CASSLGQAAYEQYF
>TRBJ2-7|TRBD2|TRBV5-6|-
TGTGCCAGCAGCCTGGGACTAGCGGGGGCCTCTGGAGAGCAGTACTTC
CASSLGLAGASGEQYF
>TRBJ2-2|TRBD1|TRBV6-6|once
TGTGCCACCACCAGGGGGCAGCACACCGGGGAGCTGTTTTTT
CATTRGQHTGELFF
>TRBJ2-5|-|TRBV10-2|-
TGCGCCAGCAGGCAAGGGACCAACTATGGGACCCAGTACTTC
CASRQGTNYGTQYF